These 4 T cell receptor beta chains originate from one sample sequenced in a study of post-analysis software for immune sequencing data. General study findings and limits: Included in a set of roughly 5 TRBV segments more frequent in patients than controls were TRBV5-6, TRBV5-1 and TRBV20-1.

Antigens of these TCRs are unknown. Libraries were made from TCR beta cDNA, and they carried unique molecular identifiers. TCRdb re-derived calls from the PCR reads in MiXCR, one entry per CDR3 protein. The sample contains roughly 540,000 distinct CDR3 sequences, around 31% of which appear only once. The source material was blood. The receptors were gathered from a girl aged 2 to 17 with multiple sclerosis.

The chain couples TRBV27 to TRBJ2-3, with 9 bases identical to TRBD2. This CDR3 has 15 residues. The V segment lost 2 bases and the J segment 5 bases; nucleotides outside the gene matches: 5. The germline CDR1 and CDR2 sequences are MNHEY and SMNVEV (reference sequence). The CDR3 here is CASSLVAGVLDTQYF. For the CDR3, the DNA is TGTGCCAGCAGTTTAGTAGCGGGGGTCTTAGATACGCAGTATTTT.

As concerns this clonotype: An end of the junction differs from the germline gene, which may be a read error. The chain joins TRBV6-1 to TRBJ1-2, with D hard to call. Germline V gene lookup returns CDR1 MNHNS and CDR2 SASEGT. The CDR3 consists of 16 residues. The chain's CDR3 is CASSDQQLALIYGDTF. The CDR3, as DNA: TGTGCCAGCAGTGATCAACAGCTAGCCCTTATCTATGGCGACACCTTC.

This chain's CDR3 is CASSPRNTGDEQYF. For the CDR3, the DNA is TGTGCCAGTAGTCCCCGTAACACAGGAGACGAGCAGTACTTC. The rearrangement links TRBV19 to TRBJ2-7; possibly TRBD1 for D (5 bases). CDR1 LNHDA and CDR2 SQIVND come from the germline V gene (reference sequence). V lost 5 bases and J lost 5, with 16 bases in between. The CDR3 contains 14 residues.

This clonotype has just a few counts. The gene calls are TRBV5-6 and TRBJ2-5; 7 bases are a match to TRBD2. Unmatched junction bases numbered 8, after V lost 4 bases and J lost 5 bases. The CDR3 length is 14 residues. Germline V gene data show CDR1 as SGHDT and CDR2 as YYEEEE. CDR3 loop: CASSGQRGLETQYF. CDR3 DNA: TGTGCCAGCAGCGGCCAGCGGGGATTGGAGACCCAGTACTTC. The full variable domain, in which reference TRBV5-6 and TRBJ2-5 provide the parts outside the CDR3, is DAGVTQSPTHLIKTRGQQVTLRCSPKSGHDTVSWYQQALGQGPQFIFQYYEEEERQRGNFPDRFSGHQFPNYSSELNVNALLLGDSALYLCASSGQRGLETQYFGPGTRLLVL.